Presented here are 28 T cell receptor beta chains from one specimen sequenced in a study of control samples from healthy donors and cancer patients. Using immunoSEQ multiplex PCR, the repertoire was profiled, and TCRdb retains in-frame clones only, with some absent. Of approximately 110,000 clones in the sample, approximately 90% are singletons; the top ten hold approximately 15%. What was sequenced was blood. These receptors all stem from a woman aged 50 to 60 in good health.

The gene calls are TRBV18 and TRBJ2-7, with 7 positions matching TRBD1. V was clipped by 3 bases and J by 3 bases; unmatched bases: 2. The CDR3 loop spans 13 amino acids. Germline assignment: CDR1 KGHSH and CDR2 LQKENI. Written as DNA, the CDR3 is TGTGCCAGCTCACCGGGACAGTTCTACGAGCAGTACGTC. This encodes CASSPGQFYEQYV.

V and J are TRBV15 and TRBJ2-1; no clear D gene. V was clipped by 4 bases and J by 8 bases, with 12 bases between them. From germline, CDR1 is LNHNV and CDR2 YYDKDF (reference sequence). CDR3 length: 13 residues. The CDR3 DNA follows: TGTGCCACCAGCACCCAAGACGGTGATGAGCAGTTCTTC. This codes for CATSTQDGDEQFF.

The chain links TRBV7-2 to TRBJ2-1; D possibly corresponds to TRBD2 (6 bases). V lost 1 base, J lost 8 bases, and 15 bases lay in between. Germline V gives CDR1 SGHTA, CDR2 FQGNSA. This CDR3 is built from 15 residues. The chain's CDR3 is CASSLDSGGWDEQFF. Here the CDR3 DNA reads TGTGCCAGCAGCTTAGATAGCGGAGGTTGGGATGAGCAGTTCTTC.

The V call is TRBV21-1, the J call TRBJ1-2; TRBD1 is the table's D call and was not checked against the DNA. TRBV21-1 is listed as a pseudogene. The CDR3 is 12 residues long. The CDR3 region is CASSKSGDGYTF. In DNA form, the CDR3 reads TGTGCCAGCAGCAAATCAGGGGATGGCTACACCTTC.

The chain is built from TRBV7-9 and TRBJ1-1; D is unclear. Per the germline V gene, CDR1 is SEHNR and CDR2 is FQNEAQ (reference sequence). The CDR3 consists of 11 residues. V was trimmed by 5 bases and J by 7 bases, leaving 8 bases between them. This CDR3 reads CASSPGVEAFF. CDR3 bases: TGTGCCAGCAGCCCCGGGGTTGAAGCTTTCTTT.

The CDR3: CASSRTYNEQFF. In DNA form, the CDR3 reads TGTGCCAGCAGCCGGACATACAATGAGCAGTTCTTC. The chain is built from TRBV6-2 or TRBV6-3 and TRBJ2-1, with D possibly TRBD1 on 5 matching bases. This CDR3 comprises 12 residues. Trimming took 6 bases from V and 4 from J, leaving 7 bases between them. The V gene's germline CDR1 is MNHEY and CDR2 SVGEGT.

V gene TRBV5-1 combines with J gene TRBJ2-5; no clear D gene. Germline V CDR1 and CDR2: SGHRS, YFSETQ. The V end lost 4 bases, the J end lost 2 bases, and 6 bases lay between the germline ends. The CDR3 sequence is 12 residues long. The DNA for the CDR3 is TGCGCCAGCAGCATCAGACAAGAGACCCAGTACTTC. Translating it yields CASSIRQETQYF.

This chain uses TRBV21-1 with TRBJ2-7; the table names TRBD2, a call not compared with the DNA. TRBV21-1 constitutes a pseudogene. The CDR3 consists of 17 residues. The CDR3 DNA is TGTGCCAGCAGCAATCTCAAGACCGCCGTGAGGGCCTACGAGCAGTACGTC. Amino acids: CASSNLKTAVRAYEQYV.

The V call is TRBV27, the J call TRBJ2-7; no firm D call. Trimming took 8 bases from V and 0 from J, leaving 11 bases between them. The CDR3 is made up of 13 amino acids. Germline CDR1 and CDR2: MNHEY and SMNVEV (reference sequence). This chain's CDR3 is CASGTESSYEQYF. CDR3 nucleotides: TGTGCCAGCGGAACGGAGAGCTCCTACGAGCAGTACTTC.

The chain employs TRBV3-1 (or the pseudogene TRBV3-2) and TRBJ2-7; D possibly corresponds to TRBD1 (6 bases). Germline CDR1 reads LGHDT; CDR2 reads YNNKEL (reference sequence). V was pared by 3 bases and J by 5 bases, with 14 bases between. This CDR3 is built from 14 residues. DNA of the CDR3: TGTGCCAGCAGCCATTCCAGCAGGGGCCACGAGCAGTACTTC. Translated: CASSHSSRGHEQYF.

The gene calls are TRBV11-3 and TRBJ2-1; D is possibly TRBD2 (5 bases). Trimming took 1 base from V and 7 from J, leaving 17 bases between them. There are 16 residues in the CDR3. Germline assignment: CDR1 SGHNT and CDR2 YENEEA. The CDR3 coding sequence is TGTGCCAGCAGCTTAGGTGGGCGCCCCTCGGGGAATGAGCAGTTCTTC. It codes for CASSLGGRPSGNEQFF.

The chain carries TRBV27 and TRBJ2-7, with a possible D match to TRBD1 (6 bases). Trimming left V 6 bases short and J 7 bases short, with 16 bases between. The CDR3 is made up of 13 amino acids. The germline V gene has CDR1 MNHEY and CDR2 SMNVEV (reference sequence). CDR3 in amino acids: CASRDRRFGEQYV. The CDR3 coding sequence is TGTGCCAGCAGGGACAGACGCTTCGGGGAGCAGTACGTC.

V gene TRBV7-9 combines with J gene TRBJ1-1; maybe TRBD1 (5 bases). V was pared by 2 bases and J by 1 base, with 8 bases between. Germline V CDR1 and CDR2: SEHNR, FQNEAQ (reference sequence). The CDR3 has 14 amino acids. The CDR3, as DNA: TGTGCCAGCAGCTTAAGACAGCCGAACACTGAAGCTTTCTTT. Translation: CASSLRQPNTEAFF.

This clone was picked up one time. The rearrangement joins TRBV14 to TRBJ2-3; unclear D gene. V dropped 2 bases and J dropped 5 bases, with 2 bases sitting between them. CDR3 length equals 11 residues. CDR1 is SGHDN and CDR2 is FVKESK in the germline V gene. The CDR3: CASSQIDTQYF. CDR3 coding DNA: TGTGCCAGCAGCCAAATAGATACGCAGTATTTT.

The CDR3 sequence: CASSLTGYQPQHF. The DNA for the CDR3 is TGTGCCAGCAGTCTGACAGGGTATCAGCCCCAGCATTTT. The chain carries TRBV6-5 and TRBJ1-5; 7 nucleotides line up with TRBD1. Germline-derived CDR1 and CDR2 are MNHEY and SVGAGI. The length of the CDR3 is 13 residues. V dropped 5 bases and J dropped 5; count of bases not matched to a gene: 3.

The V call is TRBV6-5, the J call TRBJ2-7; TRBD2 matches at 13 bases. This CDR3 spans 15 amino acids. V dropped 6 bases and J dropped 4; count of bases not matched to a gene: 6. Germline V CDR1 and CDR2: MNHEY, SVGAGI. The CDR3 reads CASSLGTSGTYEQYF. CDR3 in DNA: TGTGCCAGCAGCCTGGGGACTAGCGGGACTTACGAGCAGTACTTC.

The CDR3 nucleotides are TGTGCCAGCAGTTCGGGAGCAGATGGGCCGGGTGGCAATCAGCCCCAGCATTTT. It yields the protein CASSSGADGPGGNQPQHF. This rearrangement joins TRBV6-2 or TRBV6-3 to TRBJ1-5, with unresolved D. Trimming left V 4 bases short and J 2 bases short, with 21 bases between. Germline CDR1 and CDR2: MNHEY and SVGEGT. There are 18 residues in the CDR3.

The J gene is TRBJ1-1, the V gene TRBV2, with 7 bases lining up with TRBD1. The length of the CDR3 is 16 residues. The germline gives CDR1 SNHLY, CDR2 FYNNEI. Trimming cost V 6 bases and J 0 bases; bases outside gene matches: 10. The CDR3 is CASSGQDWKMNTEAFF. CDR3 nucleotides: TGTGCCAGCAGCGGACAGGATTGGAAGATGAACACTGAAGCTTTCTTT.

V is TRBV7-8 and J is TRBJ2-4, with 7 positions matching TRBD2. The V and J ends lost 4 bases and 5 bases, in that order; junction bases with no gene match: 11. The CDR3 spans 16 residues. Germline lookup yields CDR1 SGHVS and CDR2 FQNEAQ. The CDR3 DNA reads TGTGCCAGCAGCTACCGAGCGGGGAGGTTCGAAAACATTCAGTACTTC. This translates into CASSYRAGRFENIQYF.

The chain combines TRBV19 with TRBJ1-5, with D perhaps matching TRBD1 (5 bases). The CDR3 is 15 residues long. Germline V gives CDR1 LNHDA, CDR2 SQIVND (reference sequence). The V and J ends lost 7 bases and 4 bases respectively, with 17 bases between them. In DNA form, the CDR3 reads TGTGCCAGTACGCGGGACCCCTTTCTTAATCAGCCCCAGCATTTT. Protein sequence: CASTRDPFLNQPQHF.

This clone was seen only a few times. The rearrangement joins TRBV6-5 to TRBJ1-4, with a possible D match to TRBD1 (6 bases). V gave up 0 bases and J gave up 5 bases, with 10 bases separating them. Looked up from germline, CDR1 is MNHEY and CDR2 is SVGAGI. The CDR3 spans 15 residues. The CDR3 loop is CASSYSTGRNEKLFF. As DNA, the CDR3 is TGTGCCAGCAGTTACTCCACAGGGCGGAATGAAAAACTGTTTTTT.

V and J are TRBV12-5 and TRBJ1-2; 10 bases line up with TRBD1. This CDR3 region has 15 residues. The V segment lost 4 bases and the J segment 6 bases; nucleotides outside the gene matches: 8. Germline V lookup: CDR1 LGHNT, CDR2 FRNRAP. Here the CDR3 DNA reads TGTGCTAGTGGTTCCAGACCGGGACAGGGGAATGGCTACACCTTC. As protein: CASGSRPGQGNGYTF.

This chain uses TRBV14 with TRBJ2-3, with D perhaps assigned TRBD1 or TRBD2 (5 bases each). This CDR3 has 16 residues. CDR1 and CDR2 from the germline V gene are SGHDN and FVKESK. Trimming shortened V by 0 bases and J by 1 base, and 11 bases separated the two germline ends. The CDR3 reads CASSQEGVLGTDTQYF. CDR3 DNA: TGTGCCAGCAGCCAAGAGGGGGTCTTGGGCACAGATACGCAGTATTTT.

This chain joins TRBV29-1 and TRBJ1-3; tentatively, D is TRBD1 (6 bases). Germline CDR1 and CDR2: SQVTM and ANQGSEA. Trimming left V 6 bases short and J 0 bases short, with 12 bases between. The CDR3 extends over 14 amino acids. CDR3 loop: CSVITGNSGNTIYF. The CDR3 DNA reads TGCAGCGTCATTACAGGGAACTCTGGAAACACCATATATTTT.

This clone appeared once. CDR3 sequence (DNA): TGTGCCAGCAGCTTAACCAGACGGGCCCTAAACAGCGATGAGCAGTTCTTC. Amino acids: CASSLTRRALNSDEQFF. J is TRBJ2-1 and V is TRBV7-3; D gene uncertain. CDR1 and CDR2 from the germline V gene are SGHTA and FQGTGA. This CDR3 region has 17 residues. The germline V and J ends were trimmed by 0 bases and 8 bases, with 20 bases remaining between them.

CDR3 sequence (DNA): TGTGCCAGCAGCTTAAGACTGTTGCAAGAGACCCAGTACTTC. It translates to CASSLRLLQETQYF. This sequence joins TRBV5-8 and TRBJ2-5; no reliable D call. The germline V gene has CDR1 SGHTS and CDR2 YDEGEE. Trimming cost V 2 bases and J 2 bases, with 10 bases left between them. CDR3 length equals 14 residues.

CDR3 nucleotide sequence: TGTGCCAGCAGCCCCCGGACAGTTAACACCGGGGAGCTGTTTTTT. It codes for CASSPRTVNTGELFF. The rearrangement uses TRBV7-2 and TRBJ2-2; tentative D call: TRBD1 (6 bases). This CDR3 has 15 residues. CDR1 and CDR2 from the germline V gene are SGHTA and FQGNSA. Trimming took 5 bases from V and 2 from J, leaving 12 bases between them.

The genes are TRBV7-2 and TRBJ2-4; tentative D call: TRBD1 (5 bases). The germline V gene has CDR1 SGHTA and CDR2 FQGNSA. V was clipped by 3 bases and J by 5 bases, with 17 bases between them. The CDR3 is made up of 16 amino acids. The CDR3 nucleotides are TGTGCCAGCAGCTTTGTCCCAGGGTCGTCCCAAAACATTCAGTACTTC. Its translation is CASSFVPGSSQNIQYF.